This T cell receptor (beta chain) was recovered during a study of CD8+ T cells in alopecia areata. RNA extraction was followed by reverse transcription into cDNA, which acted as the sequencing template. Clones were sequenced by immunoSEQ multiplex PCR, and TCRdb holds only the in-frame ones, with some missing. The sample includes 140,000 to 150,000 clones, about 90% of them seen just once. Germline values: CDR1 KGHSH, CDR2 LQKENI. With 2 bases removed from V and 5 bases from J, the gap between germline ends came to 12 bases. This CDR3 region has 14 residues. The material sequenced was CD8+ T cells sorted from blood, taken at week 0. The rearrangement links TRBV18 to TRBJ1-1, with a tentative D call TRBD1 (6 bases). The receptor was derived from a human donor with alopecia areata. The CDR3 DNA reads TGTGCCAGCTCACCAAGGGGGGGTTGGACTGAAGCTTTCTTT. It specifies CASSPRGGWTEAFF.